This T cell receptor beta chain was retrieved from a study of T cells in Graves' hyperthyroidism and ophthalmopathy. This clonotype was observed a few times. Using RNA transcripts as the source, TCR beta CDR3 regions were amplified. HTBI primers were the set used in a first-round RT-PCR of the TCR CDR3. TCRdb redid the calling of the multiplex PCR reads with MiXCR, one entry per CDR3 protein. The top ten hold less than 55% of the sample, which has around 490,000 distinct CDR3 sequences, about 20% seen once. Trimming removed 7 bases at V and 0 bases at J, with 10 bases between. The CDR3 consists of 14 residues. Germline values: CDR1 MDHEN, CDR2 SYDVKM.

The source is a man aged 40-50 years with Graves' ophthalmopathy. The chain has TRBV28 and TRBJ1-5; no firm D call. Sequenced: blood. Here the CDR3 reads CASTYRNSNQPQHF. The CDR3 nucleotides read TGTGCCAGCACCTACAGAAATAGCAATCAGCCCCAGCATTTT.